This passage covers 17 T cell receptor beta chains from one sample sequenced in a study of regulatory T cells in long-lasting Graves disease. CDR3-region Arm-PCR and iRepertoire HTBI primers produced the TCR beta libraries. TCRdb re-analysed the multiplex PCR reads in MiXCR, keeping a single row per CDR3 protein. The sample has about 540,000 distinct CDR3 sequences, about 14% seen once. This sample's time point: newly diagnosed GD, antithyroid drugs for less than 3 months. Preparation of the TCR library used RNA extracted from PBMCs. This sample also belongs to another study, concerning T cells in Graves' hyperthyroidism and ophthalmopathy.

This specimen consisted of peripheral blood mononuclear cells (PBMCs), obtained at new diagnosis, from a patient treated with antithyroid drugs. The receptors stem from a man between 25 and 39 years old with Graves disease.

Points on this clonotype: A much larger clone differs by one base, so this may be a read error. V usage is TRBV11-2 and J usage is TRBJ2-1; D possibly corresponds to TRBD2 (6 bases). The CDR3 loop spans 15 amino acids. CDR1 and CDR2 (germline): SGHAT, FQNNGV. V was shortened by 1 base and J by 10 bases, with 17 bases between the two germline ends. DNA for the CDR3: TGTGCCAGCAGCTTAGGGAGGGGCCCAGGCTACGAGCAGTTCTTC. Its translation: CASSLGRGPGYEQFF.

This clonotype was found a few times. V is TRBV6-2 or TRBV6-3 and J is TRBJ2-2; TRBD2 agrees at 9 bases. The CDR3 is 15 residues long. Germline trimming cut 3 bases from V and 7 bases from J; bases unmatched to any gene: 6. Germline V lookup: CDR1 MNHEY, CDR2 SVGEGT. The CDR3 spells CASSYSGSVHGELFF. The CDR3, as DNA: TGTGCCAGCAGTTATAGCGGGAGCGTGCACGGGGAGCTGTTTTTT.

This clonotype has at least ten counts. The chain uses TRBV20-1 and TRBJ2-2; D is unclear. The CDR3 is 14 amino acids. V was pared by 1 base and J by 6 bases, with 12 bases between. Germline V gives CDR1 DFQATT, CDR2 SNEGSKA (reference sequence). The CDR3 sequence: CSARGLIFAGELFF. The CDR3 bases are TGCAGTGCTAGAGGTCTGATCTTCGCCGGGGAGCTGTTTTTT.

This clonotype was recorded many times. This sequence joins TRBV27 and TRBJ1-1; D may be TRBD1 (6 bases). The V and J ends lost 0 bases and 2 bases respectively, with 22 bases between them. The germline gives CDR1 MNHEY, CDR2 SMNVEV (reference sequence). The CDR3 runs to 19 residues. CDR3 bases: TGTGCCAGCAGTTTATCCCCTGACAGGCCTCTCCTCCTCAACACTGAAGCTTTCTTT. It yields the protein CASSLSPDRPLLLNTEAFF.

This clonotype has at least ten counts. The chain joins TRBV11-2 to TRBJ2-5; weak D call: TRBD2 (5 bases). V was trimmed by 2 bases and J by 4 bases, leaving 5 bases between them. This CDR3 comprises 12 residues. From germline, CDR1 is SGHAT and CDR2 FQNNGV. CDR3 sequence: CASSLLAETQYF. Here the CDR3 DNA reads TGTGCCAGCAGCTTACTAGCAGAGACCCAGTACTTC. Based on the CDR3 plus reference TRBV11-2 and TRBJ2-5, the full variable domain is EAGVAQSPRYKIIEKRQSVAFWCNPISGHATLYWYQQILGQGPKLLIQFQNNGVVDDSQLPKDRFSAERLKGVDSTLKIQPAKLEDSAVYLCASSLLAETQYFGPGTRLLVL.

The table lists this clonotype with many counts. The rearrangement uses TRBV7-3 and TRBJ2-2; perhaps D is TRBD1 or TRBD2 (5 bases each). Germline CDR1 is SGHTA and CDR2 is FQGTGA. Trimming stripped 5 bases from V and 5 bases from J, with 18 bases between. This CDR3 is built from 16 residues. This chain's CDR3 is CASSPGSPGPTGELFF. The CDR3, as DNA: TGTGCCAGCAGCCCAGGCTCTCCGGGGCCTACCGGGGAGCTGTTTTTT.

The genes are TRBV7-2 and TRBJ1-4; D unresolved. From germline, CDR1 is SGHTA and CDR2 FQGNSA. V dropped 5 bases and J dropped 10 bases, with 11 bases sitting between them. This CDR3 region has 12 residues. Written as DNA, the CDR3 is TGTGCCAGCAGCCCGGACCGCTTAAAACTGTTTTTT. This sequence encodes CASSPDRLKLFF. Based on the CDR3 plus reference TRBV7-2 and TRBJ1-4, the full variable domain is GAGVSQSPSNKVTEKGKDVELRCDPISGHTALYWYRQSLGQGLEFLIYFQGNSAPDKSGLPSDRFSAERTGGSVSTLTIQRTQQEDSAVYLCASSPDRLKLFFGSGTQLSVL.

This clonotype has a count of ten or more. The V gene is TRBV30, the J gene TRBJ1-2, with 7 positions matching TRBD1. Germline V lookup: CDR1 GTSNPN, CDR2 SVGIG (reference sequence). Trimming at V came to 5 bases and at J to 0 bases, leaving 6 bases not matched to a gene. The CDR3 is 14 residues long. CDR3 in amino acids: CAWGAGTANYGYTF. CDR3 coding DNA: TGTGCCTGGGGCGCCGGGACAGCTAACTATGGCTACACCTTC.

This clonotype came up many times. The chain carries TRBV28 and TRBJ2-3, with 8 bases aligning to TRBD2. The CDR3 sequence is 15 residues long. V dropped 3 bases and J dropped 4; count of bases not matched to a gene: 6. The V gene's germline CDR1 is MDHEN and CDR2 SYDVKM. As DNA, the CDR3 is TGTGCCAGCAGTTTGAGCGGGAGAAGGGCAGATACGCAGTATTTT. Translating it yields CASSLSGRRADTQYF.

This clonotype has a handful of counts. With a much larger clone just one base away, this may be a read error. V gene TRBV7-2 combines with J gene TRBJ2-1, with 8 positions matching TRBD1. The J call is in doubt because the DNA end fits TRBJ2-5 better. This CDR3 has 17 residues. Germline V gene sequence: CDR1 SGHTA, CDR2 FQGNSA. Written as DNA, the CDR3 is TGTGCCAGCAGCGACCCTCAGGACAGGGAGGACCAAGAGGCCCAGTACTTC. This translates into CASSDPQDREDQEAQYF.

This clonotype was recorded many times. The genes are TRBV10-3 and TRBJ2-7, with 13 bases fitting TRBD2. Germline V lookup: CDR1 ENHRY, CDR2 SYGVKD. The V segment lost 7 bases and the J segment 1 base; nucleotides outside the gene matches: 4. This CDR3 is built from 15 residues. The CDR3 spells CAIKGLAGSSYEQYF. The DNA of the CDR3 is TGTGCCATCAAGGGACTAGCGGGATCTTCCTACGAGCAGTACTTC.

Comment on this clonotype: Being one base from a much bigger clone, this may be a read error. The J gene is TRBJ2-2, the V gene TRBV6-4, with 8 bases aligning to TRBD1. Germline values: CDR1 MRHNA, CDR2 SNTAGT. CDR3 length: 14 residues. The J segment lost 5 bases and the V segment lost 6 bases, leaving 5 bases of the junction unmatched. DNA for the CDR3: TGTGCCAGCAGCCGGACAGGGTTGACCGGGGAGCTGTTTTTT. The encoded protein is CASSRTGLTGELFF.

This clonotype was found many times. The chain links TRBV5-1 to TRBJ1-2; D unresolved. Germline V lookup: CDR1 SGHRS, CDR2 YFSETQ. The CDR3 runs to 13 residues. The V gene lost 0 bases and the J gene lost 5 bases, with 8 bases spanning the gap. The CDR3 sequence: CASSLGGEYGYTF. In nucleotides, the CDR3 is TGCGCCAGCAGCTTGGGCGGAGAATATGGCTACACCTTC.

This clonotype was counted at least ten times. CDR3 coding DNA: TGTGCCAGCTCACCATTCTCAGGGGGCCCCTACGAGCAGTACTTC. It codes for CASSPFSGGPYEQYF. V is TRBV18 and J is TRBJ2-7, with 8 bases that match TRBD1. The V gene's germline CDR1 is KGHSH and CDR2 LQKENI. The junction had 5 bases not matched to a gene; V was cut back by 2 bases and J by 2 bases. The CDR3 contains 15 residues.

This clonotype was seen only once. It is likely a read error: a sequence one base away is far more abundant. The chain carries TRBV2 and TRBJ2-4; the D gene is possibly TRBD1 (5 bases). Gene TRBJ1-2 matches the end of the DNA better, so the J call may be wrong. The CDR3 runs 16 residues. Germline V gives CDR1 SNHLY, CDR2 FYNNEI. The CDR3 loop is CASLRTRDGRLYGYTF. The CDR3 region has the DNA TGTGCCAGCCTCAGGACCCGGGACGGTAGGCTCTATGGCTACACCTTC.

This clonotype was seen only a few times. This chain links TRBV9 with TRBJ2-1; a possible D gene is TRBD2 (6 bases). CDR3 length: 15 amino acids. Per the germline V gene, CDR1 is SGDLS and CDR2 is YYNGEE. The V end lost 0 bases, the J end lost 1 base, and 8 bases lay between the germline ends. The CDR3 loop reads CASSVVAASYNEQFF. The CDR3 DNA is TGTGCCAGCAGCGTAGTAGCGGCTTCCTACAATGAGCAGTTCTTC.

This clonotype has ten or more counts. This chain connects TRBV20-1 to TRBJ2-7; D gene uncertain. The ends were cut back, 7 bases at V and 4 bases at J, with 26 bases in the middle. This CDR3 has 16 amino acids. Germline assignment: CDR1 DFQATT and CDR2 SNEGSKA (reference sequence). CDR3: CSVGPEEKPRGYEQYF. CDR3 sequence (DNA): TGCAGTGTTGGTCCAGAGGAGAAGCCGCGTGGATACGAGCAGTACTTC.